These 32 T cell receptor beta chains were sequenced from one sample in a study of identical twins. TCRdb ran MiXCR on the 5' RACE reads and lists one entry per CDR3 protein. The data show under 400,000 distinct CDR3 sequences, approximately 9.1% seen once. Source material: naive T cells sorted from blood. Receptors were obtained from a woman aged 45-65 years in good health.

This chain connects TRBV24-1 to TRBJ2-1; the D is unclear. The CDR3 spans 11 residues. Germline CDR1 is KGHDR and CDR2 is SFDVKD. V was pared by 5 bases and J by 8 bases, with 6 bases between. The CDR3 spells CATSVDHEQFF. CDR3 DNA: TGTGCCACCAGTGTAGATCATGAGCAGTTCTTC.

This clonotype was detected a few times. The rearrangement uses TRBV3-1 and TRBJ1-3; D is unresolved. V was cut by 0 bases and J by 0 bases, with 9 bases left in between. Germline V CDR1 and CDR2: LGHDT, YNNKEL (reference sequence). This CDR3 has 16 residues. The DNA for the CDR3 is TGTGCCAGCAGCCAAGAAGGCGGTCTCTCTGGAAACACCATATATTTT. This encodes CASSQEGGLSGNTIYF.

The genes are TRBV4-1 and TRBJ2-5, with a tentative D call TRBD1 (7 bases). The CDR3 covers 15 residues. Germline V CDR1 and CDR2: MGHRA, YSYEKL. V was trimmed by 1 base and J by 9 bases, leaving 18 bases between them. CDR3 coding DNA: TGCGCCAGCAGCCAAGCCGGAGGGGGCCAAGGGGCCCAGTACTTC. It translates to CASSQAGGGQGAQYF.

CDR3: CASSHAQGLDTEAFF. The CDR3 DNA is TGCGCCAGCAGCCACGCACAGGGCCTCGACACTGAAGCTTTCTTT. The V and J genes are TRBV4-1 and TRBJ1-1; D is possibly TRBD1 (6 bases). V lost 3 bases and J lost 3, with 14 bases in between. The CDR3 spans 15 residues. Germline CDR1 reads MGHRA; CDR2 reads YSYEKL.

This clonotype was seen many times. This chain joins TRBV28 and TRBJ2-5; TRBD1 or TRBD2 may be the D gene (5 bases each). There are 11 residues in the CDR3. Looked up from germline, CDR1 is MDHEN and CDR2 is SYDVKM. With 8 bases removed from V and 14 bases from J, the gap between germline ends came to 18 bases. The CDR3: CASSQPGRQYF. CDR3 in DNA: TGTGCCAGCTCCCAACCGGGACGACAATACTTC.

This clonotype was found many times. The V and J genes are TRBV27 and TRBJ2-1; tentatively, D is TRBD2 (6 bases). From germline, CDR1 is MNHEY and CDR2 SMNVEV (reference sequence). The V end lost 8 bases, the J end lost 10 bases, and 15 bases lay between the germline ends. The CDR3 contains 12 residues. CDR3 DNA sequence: TGTGCCAGCGGCCCGGGACTTCTCGAGCAGTTCTTC. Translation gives CASGPGLLEQFF.

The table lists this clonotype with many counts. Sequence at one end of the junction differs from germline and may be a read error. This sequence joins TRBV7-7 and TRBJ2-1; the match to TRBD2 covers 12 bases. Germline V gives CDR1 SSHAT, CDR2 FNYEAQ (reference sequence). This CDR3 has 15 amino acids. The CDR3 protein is CASSLLAGGTGEQFF. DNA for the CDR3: TGTGCTAGCAGCCTCCTAGCGGGAGGGACGGGTGAGCAGTTCTTC.

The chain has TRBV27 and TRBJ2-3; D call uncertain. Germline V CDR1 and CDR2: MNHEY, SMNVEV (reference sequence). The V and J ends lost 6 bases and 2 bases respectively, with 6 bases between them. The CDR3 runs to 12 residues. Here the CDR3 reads CASSGDTDTQYF. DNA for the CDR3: TGTGCCAGCAGCGGCGACACAGATACGCAGTATTTT.

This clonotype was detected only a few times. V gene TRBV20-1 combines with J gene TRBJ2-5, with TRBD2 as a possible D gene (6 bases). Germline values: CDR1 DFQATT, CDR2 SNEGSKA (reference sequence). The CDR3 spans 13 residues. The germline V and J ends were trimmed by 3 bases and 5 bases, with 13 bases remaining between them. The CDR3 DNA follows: TGCAGTGCTAGGGGCGGGGCGGGCGAGACCCAGTACTTC. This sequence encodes CSARGGAGETQYF.

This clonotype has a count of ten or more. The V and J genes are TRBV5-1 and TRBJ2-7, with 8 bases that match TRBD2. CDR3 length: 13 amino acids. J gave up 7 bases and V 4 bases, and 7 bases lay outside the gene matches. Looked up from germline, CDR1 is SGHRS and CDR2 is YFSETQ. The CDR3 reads CASSLDRGGEQYV. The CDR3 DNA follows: TGCGCCAGCAGCCTAGATCGGGGGGGAGAGCAGTACGTC.

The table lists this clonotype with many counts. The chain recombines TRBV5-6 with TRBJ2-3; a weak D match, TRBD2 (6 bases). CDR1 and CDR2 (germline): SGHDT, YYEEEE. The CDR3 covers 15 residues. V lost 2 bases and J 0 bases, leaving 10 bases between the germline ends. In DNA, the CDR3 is TGTGCCAGCAGCTTTACCGGGACTAGCACAGATACGCAGTATTTT. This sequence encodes CASSFTGTSTDTQYF. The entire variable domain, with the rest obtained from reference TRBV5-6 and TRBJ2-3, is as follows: DAGVTQSPTHLIKTRGQQVTLRCSPKSGHDTVSWYQQALGQGPQFIFQYYEEEERQRGNFPDRFSGHQFPNYSSELNVNALLLGDSALYLCASSFTGTSTDTQYFGPGTRLTVL.

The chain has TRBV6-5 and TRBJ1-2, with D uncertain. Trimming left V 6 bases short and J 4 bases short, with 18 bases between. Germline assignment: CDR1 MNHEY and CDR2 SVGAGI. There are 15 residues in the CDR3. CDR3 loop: CASSLGPSTTYGYTF. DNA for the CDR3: TGTGCCAGCAGCCTAGGGCCTTCGACCACCTATGGCTACACCTTC.

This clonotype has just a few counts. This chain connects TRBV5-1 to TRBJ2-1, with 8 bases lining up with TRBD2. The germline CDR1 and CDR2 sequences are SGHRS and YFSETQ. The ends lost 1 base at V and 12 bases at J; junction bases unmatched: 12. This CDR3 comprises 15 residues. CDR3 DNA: TGCGCCAGCAGCTTGTCAGTCCCGGCGGGGGGTGGGCAGTTCTTC. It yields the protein CASSLSVPAGGGQFF.

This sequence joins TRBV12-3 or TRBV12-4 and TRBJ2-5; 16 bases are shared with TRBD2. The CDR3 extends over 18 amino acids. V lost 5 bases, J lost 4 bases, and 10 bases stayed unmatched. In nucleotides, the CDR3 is TGTGCCAGCAGTCGGGGACTAGCGGGAGGGCCAATCGGAGAGACCCAGTACTTC. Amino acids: CASSRGLAGGPIGETQYF.

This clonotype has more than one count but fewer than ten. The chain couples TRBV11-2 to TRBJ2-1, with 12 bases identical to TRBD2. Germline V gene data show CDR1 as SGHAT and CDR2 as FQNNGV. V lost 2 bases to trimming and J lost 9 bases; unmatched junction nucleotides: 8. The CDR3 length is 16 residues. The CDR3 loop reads CASSLFLAGGQAEQFF. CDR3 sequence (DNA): TGTGCCAGCAGCTTATTCCTAGCGGGAGGGCAGGCTGAGCAGTTCTTC.

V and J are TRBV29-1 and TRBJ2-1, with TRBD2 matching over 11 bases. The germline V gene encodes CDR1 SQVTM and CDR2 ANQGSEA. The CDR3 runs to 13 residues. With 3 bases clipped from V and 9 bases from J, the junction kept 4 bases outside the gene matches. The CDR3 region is CSVETSGTIEQFF. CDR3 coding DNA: TGCAGCGTTGAGACTAGCGGGACTATTGAGCAGTTCTTC.

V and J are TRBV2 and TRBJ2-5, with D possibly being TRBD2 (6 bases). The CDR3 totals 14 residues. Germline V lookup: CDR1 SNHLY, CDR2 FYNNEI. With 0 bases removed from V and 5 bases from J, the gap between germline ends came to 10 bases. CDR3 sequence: CASSEALRGETQYF. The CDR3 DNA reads TGTGCCAGCAGTGAAGCGCTTCGGGGGGAGACCCAGTACTTC.

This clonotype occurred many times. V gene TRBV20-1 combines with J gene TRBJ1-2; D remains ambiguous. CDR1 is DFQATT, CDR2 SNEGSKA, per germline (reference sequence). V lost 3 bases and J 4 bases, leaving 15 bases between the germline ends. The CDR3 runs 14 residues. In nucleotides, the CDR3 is TGCAGTGCTAGTACGGGAGACATTCCCTATGGCTACACCTTC. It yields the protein CSASTGDIPYGYTF.

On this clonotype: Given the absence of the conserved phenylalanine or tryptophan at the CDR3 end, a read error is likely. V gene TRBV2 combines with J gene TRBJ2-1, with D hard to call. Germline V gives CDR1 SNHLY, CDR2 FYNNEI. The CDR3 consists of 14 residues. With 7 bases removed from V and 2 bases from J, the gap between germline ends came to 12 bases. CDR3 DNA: TGTGCCAGCACGAAGAAGGGAACCTACAATGAGCAGTTCTAC. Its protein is CASTKKGTYNEQFY.

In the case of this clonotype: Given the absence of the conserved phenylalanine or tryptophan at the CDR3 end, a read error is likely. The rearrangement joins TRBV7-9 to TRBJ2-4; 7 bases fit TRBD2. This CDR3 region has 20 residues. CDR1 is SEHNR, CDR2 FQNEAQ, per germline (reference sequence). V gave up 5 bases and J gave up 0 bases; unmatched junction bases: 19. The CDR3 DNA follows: TGTGCCAGCAGCCCCCCCTCGAGGCGGGAGAAGGTAGTAGCCAAAAACATTCAGTACCTC. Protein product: CASSPPSRREKVVAKNIQYL.

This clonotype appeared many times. CDR3 in amino acids: CASSLVLAEGANTGELFF. CDR3 coding DNA: TGCGCCAGCAGCTTGGTACTAGCGGAGGGGGCGAACACCGGGGAGCTGTTTTTT. V usage is TRBV5-1 and J usage is TRBJ2-2; TRBD2 agrees at 8 bases. Trimming took 0 bases from V and 0 from J; bases not matched to a gene: 7. CDR3 size: 18 residues. Per germline, CDR1 SGHRS and CDR2 YFSETQ.

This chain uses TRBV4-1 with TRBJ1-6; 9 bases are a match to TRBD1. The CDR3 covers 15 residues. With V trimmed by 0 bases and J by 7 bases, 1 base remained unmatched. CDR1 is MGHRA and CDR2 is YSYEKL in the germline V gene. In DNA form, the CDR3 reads TGCGCCAGCAGCCAAGAGGGGACAGGGAATTCACCCCTCCACTTT. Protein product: CASSQEGTGNSPLHF.

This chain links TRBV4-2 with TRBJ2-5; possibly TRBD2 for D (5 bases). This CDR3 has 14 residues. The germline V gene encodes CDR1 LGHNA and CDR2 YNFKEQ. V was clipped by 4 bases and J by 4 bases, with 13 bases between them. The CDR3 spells CASSPDFLRETQYF. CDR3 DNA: TGTGCCAGCAGCCCGGACTTCCTCCGAGAGACCCAGTACTTC.

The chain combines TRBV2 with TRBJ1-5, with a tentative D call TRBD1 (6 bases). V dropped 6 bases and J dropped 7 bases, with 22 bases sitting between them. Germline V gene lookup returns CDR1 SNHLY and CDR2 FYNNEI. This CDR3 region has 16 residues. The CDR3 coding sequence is TGTGCCAGCAGGAGGACAGTTCTTGGATTTGACCAGCCCCAGCATTTT. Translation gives CASRRTVLGFDQPQHF.

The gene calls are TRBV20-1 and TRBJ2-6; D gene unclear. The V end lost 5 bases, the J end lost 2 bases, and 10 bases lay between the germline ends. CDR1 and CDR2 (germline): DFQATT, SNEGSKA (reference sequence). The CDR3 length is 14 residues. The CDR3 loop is CSAHTVPGANVLTF. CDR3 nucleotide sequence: TGCAGTGCTCATACAGTGCCTGGGGCCAACGTCCTGACTTTC.

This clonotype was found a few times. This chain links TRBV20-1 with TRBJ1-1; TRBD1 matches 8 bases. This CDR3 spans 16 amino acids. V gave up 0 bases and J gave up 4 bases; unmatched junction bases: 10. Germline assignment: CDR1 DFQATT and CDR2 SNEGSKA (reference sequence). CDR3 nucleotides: TGCAGTGCTAGAGAGACCCTGGACAGGGCGGGCACTGAAGCTTTCTTT. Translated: CSARETLDRAGTEAFF.

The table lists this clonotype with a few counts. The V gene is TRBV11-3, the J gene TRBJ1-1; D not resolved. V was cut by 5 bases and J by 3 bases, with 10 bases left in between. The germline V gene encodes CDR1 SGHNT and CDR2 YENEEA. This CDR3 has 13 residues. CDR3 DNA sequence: TGTGCCAGCAGCCTAATGGACTACACTGAAGCTTTCTTT. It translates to CASSLMDYTEAFF.

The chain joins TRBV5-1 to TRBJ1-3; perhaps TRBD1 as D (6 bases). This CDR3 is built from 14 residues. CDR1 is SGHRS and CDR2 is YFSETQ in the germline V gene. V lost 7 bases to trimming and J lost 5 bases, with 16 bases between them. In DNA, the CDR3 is TGCGCCAGCCAAGCAAGGGACAAGCGAAACACCATATATTTT. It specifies CASQARDKRNTIYF.

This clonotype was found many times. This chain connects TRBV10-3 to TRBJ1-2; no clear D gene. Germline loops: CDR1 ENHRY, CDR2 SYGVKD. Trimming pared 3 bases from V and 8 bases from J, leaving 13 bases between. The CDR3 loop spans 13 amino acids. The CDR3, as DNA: TGTGCCATCAGTGACAGGCCGGATGGGGGCTACACCTTC. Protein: CAISDRPDGGYTF.

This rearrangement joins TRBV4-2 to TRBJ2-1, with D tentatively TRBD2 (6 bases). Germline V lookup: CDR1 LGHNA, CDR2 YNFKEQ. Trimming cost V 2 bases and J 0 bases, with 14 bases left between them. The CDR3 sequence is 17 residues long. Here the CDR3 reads CASSQFASESSYNEQFF. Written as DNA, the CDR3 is TGTGCCAGCAGCCAATTCGCTAGCGAAAGCTCCTACAATGAGCAGTTCTTC.

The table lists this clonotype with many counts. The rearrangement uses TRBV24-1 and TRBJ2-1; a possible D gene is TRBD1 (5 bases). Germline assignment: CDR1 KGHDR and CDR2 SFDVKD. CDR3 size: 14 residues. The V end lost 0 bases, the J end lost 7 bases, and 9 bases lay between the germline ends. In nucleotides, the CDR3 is TGTGCCACCAGTGATTTGCCAGGGTGGAATGAGCAGTTCTTC. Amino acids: CATSDLPGWNEQFF.

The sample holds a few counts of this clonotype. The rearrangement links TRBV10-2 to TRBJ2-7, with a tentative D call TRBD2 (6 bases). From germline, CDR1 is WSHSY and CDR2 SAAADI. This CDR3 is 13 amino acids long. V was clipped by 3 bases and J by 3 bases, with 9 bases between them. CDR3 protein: CASSESGLYEQYV. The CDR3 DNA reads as TGCGCCAGCAGTGAAAGCGGGCTCTACGAGCAGTACGTC.